The 9 T cell receptor beta chains below all came from one sample that was sequenced in a study of T cells in Graves' hyperthyroidism and ophthalmopathy (dated by TCRdb to about 2019). The receptor library was made with multiplex PCR. Reads for this sample came from an Illumina HiSeq 2000. Amplification of TCR beta CDR3 regions was carried out from RNA transcripts. The first round of RT-PCR for the TCR CDR3 was performed with the HTBI primer set and the Qiagen OneStep RT-PCR kit. TCRdb handled the public reads itself, with Q25 trimming in fastp and clone calling in MiXCR, and kept productive beta chains. Rows with a matching CDR3 protein are joined into one entry that keeps the most common DNA and genes. The sample has about 740,000 distinct CDR3 sequences on record, about 14% of them singletons. Roughly 10% of the sample is held by the ten biggest clonotypes. The sequenced sample was blood. These receptors were obtained from a woman between 18 and 29 years old with Graves' hyperthyroidism.

The sample holds a few counts of this clonotype. CDR3: CASSPGTGPLDEQFF. CDR3 sequence (DNA): TGTGCCAGCAGCCCAGGGACAGGACCTTTGGATGAGCAGTTCTTC. The rearrangement uses TRBV7-9 and TRBJ2-1, with TRBD1 matching 8 bases. Trimming removed 5 bases from V and 8 bases from J; junction bases left unmatched: 11. The CDR3 is 15 amino acids. CDR1 and CDR2 from the germline V gene are SEHNR and FQNEAQ (reference sequence).

At least ten counts were recorded for this clonotype. The junction departs from germline at one end; a sequencing error may be responsible. The chain uses TRBV7-8 and TRBJ2-7; 7 bases line up with TRBD2. The length of the CDR3 is 14 residues. Germline CDR1 reads SGHVS; CDR2 reads FQNEAQ. CDR3 bases: TGTGCCAGCAGCCTAGCGGACTTCTTCTACGAGCAGTACTTC. Residues: CASSLADFFYEQYF.

The chain combines TRBV20-1 with TRBJ1-2, with TRBD1 identical over 11 bases. V dropped 5 bases and J dropped 4; count of bases not matched to a gene: 3. The CDR3 has 13 residues. From germline, CDR1 is DFQATT and CDR2 SNEGSKA (reference sequence). In DNA, the CDR3 is TGCAGTGCTGGGACAGGGGGACCCTATGGCTACACCTTC. Translating gives CSAGTGGPYGYTF.

This clonotype has at least ten counts. The rearrangement joins TRBV19 to TRBJ2-1; 7 positions agree with TRBD2. The CDR3 length is 16 residues. Trimming removed 5 bases from V and 2 bases from J; junction bases left unmatched: 9. From germline, CDR1 is LNHDA and CDR2 SQIVND (reference sequence). The CDR3 loop reads CASSSVTSSTYNEQFF. The CDR3 DNA reads TGTGCCAGTAGTTCCGTGACTAGCAGCACCTACAATGAGCAGTTCTTC. Full variable domain (outside the CDR3, taken from reference TRBV19 and TRBJ2-1): DGGITQSPKYLFRKEGQNVTLSCEQNLNHDAMYWYRQDPGQGLRLIYYSQIVNDFQKGDIAEGYSVSREKKESFPLTVTSAQKNPTAFYLCASSSVTSSTYNEQFFGPGTRLTVL.

This clonotype showed up just a few times. The chain uses TRBV27 and TRBJ1-2, with unresolved D. This CDR3 is built from 13 residues. Trimming took 2 bases from V and 6 from J, leaving 10 bases between them. From germline, CDR1 is MNHEY and CDR2 SMNVEV (reference sequence). CDR3 DNA: TGTGCCAGCAGTTTAACCAAATTGGATGGCTACACCTTC. This codes for CASSLTKLDGYTF.

Only a few counts were recorded for this clonotype. The chain couples TRBV11-2 to TRBJ1-2, with D uncertain. This CDR3 has 13 residues. Per germline, CDR1 SGHAT and CDR2 FQNNGV. The V gene lost 5 bases and the J gene lost 1 base, with 8 bases spanning the gap. Written as DNA, the CDR3 is TGTGCCAGCAGCCGGGAGTTTAACTATGGCTACACCTTC. Its protein product is CASSREFNYGYTF.

This clonotype has a count of ten or more. The chain is built from TRBV12-3 or TRBV12-4 and TRBJ2-3, with 10 bases aligning to TRBD2. The CDR3 has 14 amino acids. V gave up 5 bases and J gave up 4 bases; unmatched junction bases: 3. CDR3 sequence (DNA): TGTGCCAGCAGTCCGGGACTAGCGCCAGATACGCAGTATTTT. This translates into CASSPGLAPDTQYF.

This clonotype showed up many times. The chain has TRBV12-3 or TRBV12-4 and TRBJ1-1; no clear D gene. There are 14 residues in the CDR3. Trimming took off 6 bases at V and 5 bases at J, with 16 bases between the two ends. In DNA form, the CDR3 reads TGTGCCAGCAGAAGCGCGAGCCTGATAACTGAAGCTTTCTTT. Translating it yields CASRSASLITEAFF.

J is TRBJ2-7 and V is TRBV6-1; 8 bases align to TRBD1. V dropped 6 bases and J dropped 4; count of bases not matched to a gene: 8. This CDR3 is 14 amino acids long. CDR1 MNHNS and CDR2 SASEGT come from the germline V gene. The CDR3 spells CASRGLYRGYEQYF. DNA of the CDR3: TGTGCCAGCAGAGGACTCTACAGGGGGTACGAGCAGTACTTC.